The 14 T cell receptor beta chains given below trace back to one sample, sequenced in a study of cytotoxic CD8 clonotypes in ibrutinib-treated CLL. Using immunoSEQ multiplex PCR, the repertoire was profiled, and TCRdb retains in-frame clones only, with some absent. The top ten hold about an eighth of the sample, which has approximately 200,000 clones, about 72% seen once. The sample in question was PBMCs, obtained after 24 months of ibrutinib treatment. These receptors were taken from a human donor with chronic lymphocytic leukemia.

The table lists this clone with a few counts. In DNA, the CDR3 is TGTGCCAGCAGCCCCAGATACGGGGGACAGTTTCTCTATGGCTACACCTTC. This translates into CASSPRYGGQFLYGYTF. The rearrangement joins TRBV7-2 to TRBJ1-2; 7 nucleotides align to TRBD1. This CDR3 comprises 17 residues. Unmatched junction bases numbered 16, after V lost 5 bases and J lost 4 bases. Germline V gene data show CDR1 as SGHTA and CDR2 as FQGNSA.

This clone was picked up a small number of times. The chain uses TRBV27 and TRBJ2-6; possibly TRBD1 or TRBD2 for D (5 bases each). V lost 3 bases and J lost 2, with 8 bases in between. Germline assignment: CDR1 MNHEY and CDR2 SMNVEV (reference sequence). The CDR3 loop spans 15 amino acids. The CDR3: CASSFLGAGANVLTF. In DNA, the CDR3 is TGTGCCAGCAGTTTTCTGGGGGCTGGGGCCAACGTCCTGACTTTC.

V gene TRBV27 combines with J gene TRBJ2-1; 11 bases map to TRBD2. The length of the CDR3 is 15 residues. The germline CDR1 and CDR2 sequences are MNHEY and SMNVEV (reference sequence). The V gene end was trimmed by 2 bases and the J gene end by 7 bases; junction bases not matched to a gene: 4. CDR3 residues: CASSLTSGSENEQFF. DNA of the CDR3: TGTGCCAGCAGTTTAACTAGCGGGAGTGAGAATGAGCAGTTCTTC.

This chain uses TRBV5-1 with TRBJ1-2, with 9 bases aligning to TRBD1. This CDR3 contains 15 residues. The J segment lost 4 bases and the V segment lost 0 bases, leaving 4 bases of the junction unmatched. Per germline, CDR1 SGHRS and CDR2 YFSETQ. The CDR3 DNA reads TGCGCCAGCAGCTTGGTCACAGGGGGCAGCTATGGCTACACCTTC. Amino acids: CASSLVTGGSYGYTF.

The chain has TRBV19 and TRBJ2-5; TRBD1 agrees at 11 bases. The CDR3 loop spans 17 amino acids. The ends lost 8 bases at V and 4 bases at J; junction bases unmatched: 15. Germline V gene sequence: CDR1 LNHDA, CDR2 SQIVND (reference sequence). The CDR3 sequence: CASAGYGQGAMGETQYF. CDR3 coding DNA: TGTGCCAGTGCCGGCTACGGACAGGGGGCCATGGGAGAGACCCAGTACTTC.

The V and J genes are TRBV4-1 and TRBJ1-5; no reliable D call. V was clipped by 3 bases and J by 2 bases, with 14 bases between them. The length of the CDR3 is 16 residues. Germline-derived CDR1 and CDR2 are MGHRA and YSYEKL. The CDR3 loop reads CASSHDTSARNQPQHF. CDR3 bases: TGCGCCAGCAGCCATGACACCTCAGCGCGCAATCAGCCCCAGCATTTT.

The rearrangement links TRBV6-5 to TRBJ1-1; D is perhaps TRBD1 (6 bases). Germline values: CDR1 MNHEY, CDR2 SVGAGI. Trimming took 5 bases from V and 3 from J, leaving 16 bases between them. This CDR3 comprises 15 residues. CDR3 sequence reads: CASSTPPQGHTEAFF. The CDR3 nucleotides are TGTGCCAGCAGTACCCCTCCGCAGGGGCACACTGAAGCTTTCTTT.

The gene calls are TRBV19 and TRBJ2-3; D ambiguous. Germline V gene data show CDR1 as LNHDA and CDR2 as SQIVND (reference sequence). The germline V and J ends were trimmed by 1 base and 4 bases, with 9 bases remaining between them. This CDR3 is built from 14 residues. The CDR3: CASSIVTDSDTQYF. The CDR3 nucleotides read TGTGCCAGTAGTATAGTTACAGACTCAGATACGCAGTATTTT.

This rearrangement joins TRBV28 to TRBJ2-2, with D perhaps matching TRBD2 (6 bases). Looked up from germline, CDR1 is MDHEN and CDR2 is SYDVKM. V dropped 6 bases and J dropped 6 bases, with 14 bases sitting between them. The CDR3 has 14 residues. The CDR3 DNA sequence: TGTGCCAGCAGAGCACCGGGACTCCCCGGGGAGCTGTTTTTT. It codes for CASRAPGLPGELFF.

The J gene is TRBJ1-2, the V gene TRBV4-2; TRBD1 might be the D (6 bases). Germline-derived CDR1 and CDR2 are LGHNA and YNFKEQ. V lost 0 bases, J lost 8 bases, and 10 bases lay in between. This CDR3 has 13 amino acids. The CDR3 bases are TGTGCCAGCAGCCAAGATCTGACAGGCGGCTACACCTTC. The encoded protein is CASSQDLTGGYTF.

The chain recombines TRBV14 with TRBJ2-7, with 8 bases matching TRBD2. Germline V gene sequence: CDR1 SGHDN, CDR2 FVKESK. CDR3 length: 17 residues. After removal of 1 base from V and 0 bases from J, the junction contained 8 bases not matched to a gene. CDR3 in amino acids: CASSQGRLAQSSYEQYF. Here the CDR3 DNA reads TGTGCCAGCAGCCAAGGCAGACTAGCGCAAAGCTCCTACGAGCAGTACTTC.

J is TRBJ2-3 and V is TRBV14, with D hard to call. From germline, CDR1 is SGHDN and CDR2 FVKESK. Trimming took off 6 bases at V and 0 bases at J, with 7 bases between the two ends. This CDR3 has 13 residues. CDR3 nucleotide sequence: TGTGCCAGCAGGCTCTCTAGCACAGATACGCAGTATTTT. Encoded protein: CASRLSSTDTQYF.

This chain connects TRBV9 to TRBJ1-2, with 8 bases matching TRBD1. V lost 0 bases and J lost 8; bases outside the gene matches: 12. There are 16 residues in the CDR3. Germline V gene sequence: CDR1 SGDLS, CDR2 YYNGEE. The CDR3 DNA follows: TGTGCCAGCAGCGTAGCGGGGGCAGGGGGCTTTGACGGCTACACCTTC. Translated: CASSVAGAGGFDGYTF.

This chain joins TRBV7-8 and TRBJ1-1, with D tentatively TRBD1 (5 bases). CDR1 is SGHVS, CDR2 FQNEAQ, per germline. This CDR3 contains 14 residues. Trimming left V 9 bases short and J 3 bases short, with 17 bases between. The CDR3 DNA reads as TGTGCCAGTATCCCCCGGGGCGTATACACTGAAGCTTTCTTT. It translates to CASIPRGVYTEAFF.